The rows below give T cell receptor beta chains drawn from one sample of a study of human T cells and chemical hapten exposure. One entry per CDR3 protein results from TCRdb running MiXCR on the RACE reads. The sample records 39,000 or so distinct CDR3 sequences, 4% being singletons. Sequenced here: whole blood, sampled in connection with sensitization to the hapten diphenylcyclopropenone (DPC). These receptors all come from a man in his fifties or sixties with alopecia areata. Some clones in this sample may be carry-over from other donors' samples. The CDR3 runs from the conserved cysteine through the conserved F or W. D genes are given only for firm matches. Some rows mark clone size as missing; the rest say once, few, many or name a class of expanded clone.

D: -
V: TRBV29-1
J: TRBJ1-2
size: few
DNA: TGCAGCGTTGCTCAGCCAGGTACGAGCGGCTACACCTTC
CDR3: CSVAQPGTSGYTF

D: -
V: TRBV7-2
J: TRBJ2-3
size: many
DNA: TGTGCCAGCAGCTTAGGTCAGGGCACAGATACGCAGTATTTT
CDR3: CASSLGQGTDTQYF

D: -
V: TRBV11-2
J: TRBJ1-1
size: many
DNA: TGTGCCAGCAGCTTAGTTAGCGGCACTGAAGCTTTCTTT
CDR3: CASSLVSGTEAFF

D: TRBD1
V: TRBV27
J: TRBJ1-2
size: many
DNA: TGTGCCAGCAGTTTATCGGGACAGGGGGCGGTCTATGGCTACACCTTC
CDR3: CASSLSGQGAVYGYTF

D: -
V: TRBV12-3/TRBV12-4
J: TRBJ2-1
size: many
DNA: TGTGCCAGCAGTTTAGTAGAAGGAAATGAGCAGTTCTTC
CDR3: CASSLVEGNEQFF

D: -
V: TRBV30
J: TRBJ2-5
size: many
DNA: TGTGCCTGGGCCTTACCACTAGAGACCCAGTACTTC
CDR3: CAWALPLETQYF

D: TRBD1
V: TRBV6-1
J: TRBJ2-1
size: -
DNA: TGTGCCAGCAGTGGGGGTAGGGACAGGGTGTCCAATGAGCAGTTCTTC
CDR3: CASSGGRDRVSNEQFF

D: -
V: TRBV24-1
J: TRBJ1-5
size: -
DNA: TGTGCCACCAGTGATCTACTGACAGGAAATCAGCCCCAGCATTTT
CDR3: CATSDLLTGNQPQHF

D: TRBD2
V: TRBV7-9
J: TRBJ2-7
size: many
DNA: TGTGCCAGCAGCCCGGGACTAGCCCCCTACGAGCAGTACTTC
CDR3: CASSPGLAPYEQYF

D: -
V: TRBV28
J: TRBJ1-2
size: many
DNA: TGTGCCAGCAGCCCGACCGAGACCTATGGCTACACCTTC
CDR3: CASSPTETYGYTF

D: -
V: TRBV27
J: TRBJ2-5
size: many
DNA: TGTGCCAGCAGTTTGCGAGGGCCCGGGGAGACCCAGTACTTC
CDR3: CASSLRGPGETQYF

D: -
V: TRBV21-1
J: TRBJ1-5
size: few
DNA: TGTGCCAGCAGCGAGACCACAGGGCAACGGTATAGCAATCAGCCCCAGCATTTT
CDR3: CASSETTGQRYSNQPQHF

D: TRBD2
V: TRBV11-2
J: TRBJ2-1
size: few
DNA: TGTGCCAGCAGCTTATCGACTAGCGGGACGGCTGAGCAGTTCTTC
CDR3: CASSLSTSGTAEQFF

D: TRBD2
V: TRBV30
J: TRBJ2-1
size: few
DNA: TGTGCCTGGAGTGCCCGGGGGGGGAGGGCGTACAATGAGCAGTTCTTC
CDR3: CAWSARGGRAYNEQFF

D: TRBD1
V: TRBV10-1
J: TRBJ1-1
size: few
DNA: TGCGCCAGCGGGACCGGGACAGACGTTGGAGCTTTCTTT
CDR3: CASGTGTDVGAFF

D: TRBD2
V: TRBV18
J: TRBJ2-5
size: many
DNA: TGTGCCAGCTCCCCGAGGGAACTAGCGGGAGGAGAGACCCAGTACTTC
CDR3: CASSPRELAGGETQYF

D: -
V: TRBV27
J: TRBJ2-1
size: many
DNA: TGTGCCAGCAGTCCAGGGAGCTCCTACAATGAGCAGTTCTTC
CDR3: CASSPGSSYNEQFF

D: -
V: TRBV7-8
J: TRBJ1-3
size: many
DNA: TGTGCCAGCAGCTCGCAAATGAGCCTCTCTGGAAACACCATATATTTT
CDR3: CASSSQMSLSGNTIYF

D: -
V: TRBV28
J: TRBJ2-7
size: few
DNA: TGTGCCAGCAGTAAAGGGGCCTACGAGCAGTACTTC
CDR3: CASSKGAYEQYF

D: -
V: TRBV5-1
J: TRBJ1-2
size: many
DNA: TGCGCCAGCAGCACCGGGGACCTTGATGGCTACACCTTC
CDR3: CASSTGDLDGYTF

D: -
V: TRBV7-8
J: TRBJ1-5
size: -
DNA: TGTGCCAGCAGCTTAGAGGAAGGGCGGTGGCAGCCCCAGCATTTT
CDR3: CASSLEEGRWQPQHF

D: -
V: TRBV4-2
J: TRBJ1-5
size: many
DNA: TGTGCCAGCAGCCAGGACTATAATCAGCCCCAGCATTTT
CDR3: CASSQDYNQPQHF

D: -
V: TRBV4-1
J: TRBJ1-2
size: many
DNA: TGCGCCAGCAGCCAAGCTCAAGTTGGCTACACCTTC
CDR3: CASSQAQVGYTF

D: -
V: TRBV27
J: TRBJ1-5
size: many
DNA: TGTGCCAGCAGTGACAGGCCCGGTAGACCGGCCCAGCATTTT
CDR3: CASSDRPGRPAQHF

D: TRBD2
V: TRBV20-1
J: TRBJ2-3
size: many
DNA: TGCAGTGCTATCGGACTAGCGGGAGGCCCCACAGATACGCAGTATTTT
CDR3: CSAIGLAGGPTDTQYF

D: TRBD2
V: TRBV7-2
J: TRBJ2-1
size: many
DNA: TGTGCCAGCAGCATACTAGCGGGCAACTACAATGAGCAGTTCTTC
CDR3: CASSILAGNYNEQFF

D: -
V: TRBV20-1
J: TRBJ2-7
size: medium-sized
DNA: TGCAGTGCACCGGACCCCTACGAGCAGTACTTC
CDR3: CSAPDPYEQYF

D: -
V: TRBV6-1
J: TRBJ1-4
size: many
DNA: TGTGCCAGCAGTGGGGGGATGAAGGCCGGACTGTTTTTT
CDR3: CASSGGMKAGLFF

D: -
V: TRBV6-5
J: TRBJ2-3
size: few
DNA: TGTGCCAGCAGACAGCGCCACACAGATACGCAGTATTTT
CDR3: CASRQRHTDTQYF

D: TRBD1
V: TRBV9
J: TRBJ1-4
size: many
DNA: TGTGCCAGCAGCCCTACCGGGACAGGGGTTACGGCTAATGAAAAACTGTTTTTT
CDR3: CASSPTGTGVTANEKLFF

D: -
V: TRBV7-2
J: TRBJ2-1
size: many
DNA: TGTGCCAGCAGCTTAGTTGCAACAGGGATCTACAATGAGCAGTTCTTC
CDR3: CASSLVATGIYNEQFF

D: TRBD1
V: TRBV27
J: TRBJ2-2
size: many
DNA: TGTGCCAGCAGGGGACAGGCCGGGGAGCTGTTTTTT
CDR3: CASRGQAGELFF

D: TRBD2
V: TRBV7-2
J: TRBJ2-2
size: many
DNA: TGTGCCAGCAGCTCCCTGGGGACTAGCGGGAAGGCCGGGGAGCTGTTTTTT
CDR3: CASSSLGTSGKAGELFF

D: -
V: TRBV6-1
J: TRBJ2-4
size: -
DNA: TGTGCCAGCAGTGAATTGGGCGGGACAACCAAAAACATTCAGTACTTC
CDR3: CASSELGGTTKNIQYF

D: -
V: TRBV5-1
J: TRBJ2-7
size: many
DNA: TGCGCCAGCAGGGAGGGGGCCTCCTACGAGCAGTACTTC
CDR3: CASREGASYEQYF

D: -
V: TRBV29-1
J: TRBJ1-4
size: few
DNA: TGCAGCGTTGAAGGTCCAGGATGGGAAAAACTGTTTTTT
CDR3: CSVEGPGWEKLFF

D: -
V: TRBV28
J: TRBJ1-2
size: few
DNA: TGTGCCAGCAGTTCAGCTCTTCACCCTTACTATGGCTACACCTTC
CDR3: CASSSALHPYYGYTF

D: TRBD2
V: TRBV20-1
J: TRBJ2-5
size: many
DNA: TGCAGTGCTAGAGAGGGGACTAGCTTTGGGACCCAGTACTTC
CDR3: CSAREGTSFGTQYF

D: -
V: TRBV7-9
J: TRBJ2-5
size: few
DNA: TGTGCCAGCAGCTTTCGGGGGACCGCCGTGGAGACCCAGTACTTC
CDR3: CASSFRGTAVETQYF

D: TRBD1
V: TRBV30
J: TRBJ1-1
size: -
DNA: TGTGCCTGGAGGAAGGACAGGGGAACTGAAGCTTTCTTT
CDR3: CAWRKDRGTEAFF

D: -
V: TRBV24-1
J: TRBJ2-1
size: many
DNA: TGTGCCACCAGTCTCGGGCCCCCCTACAATGAGCAGTTCTTC
CDR3: CATSLGPPYNEQFF

D: TRBD1
V: TRBV29-1
J: TRBJ2-5
size: many
DNA: TGCAGCGTCCGGACAGGGGGGGAGACCCAGTACTTC
CDR3: CSVRTGGETQYF

D: -
V: TRBV29-1
J: TRBJ1-1
size: many
DNA: TGCAGCGTAAGTCTTGGGGGGAACACTGAAGCTTTCTTT
CDR3: CSVSLGGNTEAFF

D: -
V: TRBV7-2
J: TRBJ1-4
size: many
DNA: TGTGCCAGCAGCTTATACGGTCCGGCAGCAACTAATGAAAAACTGTTTTTT
CDR3: CASSLYGPAATNEKLFF